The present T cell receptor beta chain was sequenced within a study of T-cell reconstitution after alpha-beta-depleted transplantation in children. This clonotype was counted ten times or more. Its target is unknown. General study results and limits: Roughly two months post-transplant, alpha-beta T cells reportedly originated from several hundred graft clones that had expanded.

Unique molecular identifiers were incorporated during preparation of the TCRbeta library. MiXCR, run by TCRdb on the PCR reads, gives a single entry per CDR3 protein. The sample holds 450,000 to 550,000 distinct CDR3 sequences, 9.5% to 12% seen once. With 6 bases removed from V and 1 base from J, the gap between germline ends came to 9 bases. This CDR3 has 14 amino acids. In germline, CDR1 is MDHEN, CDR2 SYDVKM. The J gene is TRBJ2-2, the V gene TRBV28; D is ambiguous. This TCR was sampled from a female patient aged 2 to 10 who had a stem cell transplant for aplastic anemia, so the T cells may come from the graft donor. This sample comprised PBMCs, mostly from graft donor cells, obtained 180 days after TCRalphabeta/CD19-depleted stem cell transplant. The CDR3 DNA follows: TGTGCCAGCAGAAATGGGCAGAACACCGGGGAGCTGTTTTTT. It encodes CASRNGQNTGELFF.